This TCR beta chain is drawn from a study of shared clonotypes between healthy human individuals. Findings and limits, study-wide: The diversity represented, both genetic and in exposure history, was limited by few donors.

Naive CD8 isolation took CD45RO-negative cells positively selected for CCR7 and excluded terminally differentiated effector memory CD45RA+ cells. Genomic DNA (from each subset) was split evenly across several immunoSEQ plates. The DNA input per sorted-subset replicate PCR was 200 ng, corresponding to some 30,000 T cell genomes. Authors' methods: Owing to the provision of junction-only sequences devoid of quality scores by immunoSEQ, filtering differed. The assay was immunoSEQ multiplex PCR, and TCRdb's table has in-frame clones only and misses some. V and J calls and clone size follow that table, whereas D and trimming were derived from the DNA. The sample consists of about 2,200,000 clones, about 92% of them appearing once. Concerning this clone: Antigen unknown.

CDR1 and CDR2 from the germline V gene are SNHLY and FYNNEI. This CDR3 has 12 residues. Trimming stripped 4 bases from V and 4 bases from J, with 7 bases between. The rearrangement uses TRBV2 and TRBJ1-2; no reliable D call. This TCR was recovered from a man younger than 35 in good health. Some clones in this sample may be carry-over from other donors' samples. The sample consisted of naive CD8+ T cells from PBMCs. The CDR3 sequence: CASSGVTYGYTF. CDR3 sequence (DNA): TGTGCCAGCAGTGGGGTTACCTATGGCTACACCTTC. Looking up the rest from reference TRBV2 and TRBJ1-2 gives the full variable domain: EPEVTQTPSHQVTQMGQEVILRCVPISNHLYFYWYRQILGQKVEFLVSFYNNEISEKSEIFDDQFSVERPDGSNFTLKIRSTKLEDSAMYFCASSGVTYGYTFGSGTRLTVV.